This T cell receptor (beta chain) was observed in a study of blood T cell repertoires in COVID-19. Study background: Acute and convalescent COVID-19 specimens originated in the United States, Italy and Spain. T cells, B-cell-depleted T cells, or PBMCs supplied cDNA or gDNA.

The CDR3 extends over 14 amino acids. After removal of 5 bases from V and 7 bases from J, the junction contained 5 bases not matched to a gene. CDR1 and CDR2 from the germline V gene are SGDLS and YYNGEE. Original analysis: Amplification with reference gene primers provided the estimates of nucleated cell counts. Profiling relied on immunoSEQ multiplex PCR, and the TCRdb table lists in-frame clones only, not all of them. The V and J calls and clone size are taken from that table; D and trimming were inferred from the DNA. Here the sample spans 150,000 to 180,000 clones, 88% being singletons. The rearrangement uses TRBV9 and TRBJ2-2; 10 bases are shared with TRBD1. The receptor comes from a woman aged 70 to 79 with acute or convalescent COVID-19. Sequencing was carried out using peripheral blood. The CDR3: CASRVDRGRGELFF. In DNA form, the CDR3 reads TGTGCCAGCAGGGTCGACAGGGGGCGCGGGGAGCTGTTTTTT. The variable domain in full, with the rest retrieved from reference TRBV9 and TRBJ2-2, is DSGVTQTPKHLITATGQRVTLRCSPRSGDLSVYWYQQSLDQGLQFLIQYYNGEERAKGNILERFSAQQFPDLHSELNLSSLELGDSALYFCASRVDRGRGELFFGEGSRLTVL.